This T cell receptor (beta chain) is from a study of shared clonotypes between healthy human individuals. Study outcomes and limitations: Generally, naive subsets (rather than memory subsets) showed larger estimated richness. Inspection by rarefaction showed sorted-subset sequencing to be incomplete despite large depth.

Germline lookup yields CDR1 MNHEY and CDR2 SMNVEV (reference sequence). The CDR3 contains 17 residues. V lost 2 bases, J lost 2 bases, and 6 bases stayed unmatched. As processed by the authors: Filtering differed, since immunoSEQ gave only junction sequences and no quality scores. Assay used: immunoSEQ multiplex PCR; TCRdb lists only in-frame clones, some missing. The V and J calls and the clone size are those of that table, but D and trimming were determined from the DNA. The profile shows around 2.5 million clones, under 95% of them singletons. With respect to this clone: What it binds is not known.

The specimen was naive CD4+ T cells from PBMCs. Subset denoted: CD45RA+ positively selected. The chain joins TRBV27 to TRBJ2-1; 10 bases fit TRBD2. This receptor was identified in a man between 18 and 29 years old in good health. Some clones in this sample may be carry-over from other donors' samples. CDR3 in amino acids: CASSLVPGLAAYNEQFF. DNA of the CDR3: TGTGCCAGCAGTTTAGTACCTGGACTAGCGGCCTACAATGAGCAGTTCTTC.